The 14 T cell receptor beta chains in this list originate from one sample, sequenced in a study of T cells after yellow fever vaccination. TCRdb reprocessed the 5' RACE reads with MiXCR, giving one entry per CDR3 protein. The sample shows about 49,000 distinct CDR3 sequences, roughly 7.3% of them seen only once. This specimen consisted of CD8+ T cells sorted from PBMCs, obtained less than 16 days after the first yellow fever vaccination. All receptors come from a man younger than 30 who received the YFV17D yellow fever vaccine.

This clonotype has a count of ten or more. The chain couples TRBV28 to TRBJ2-7; D gene uncertain. CDR1 is MDHEN and CDR2 is SYDVKM in the germline V gene. Trimming shortened V by 2 bases and J by 3 bases, and 5 bases separated the two germline ends. This CDR3 has 12 residues. The DNA for the CDR3 is TGTGCCAGCAGTTTAGTTCTCTACGAGCAGTACTTC. The encoded protein is CASSLVLYEQYF.

This clonotype was recorded many times. This chain links TRBV27 with TRBJ2-5; 7 nucleotides line up with TRBD1. The CDR3 is 14 amino acids. The J segment lost 4 bases and the V segment lost 2 bases, leaving 4 bases of the junction unmatched. The V gene's germline CDR1 is MNHEY and CDR2 SMNVEV (reference sequence). In DNA, the CDR3 is TGTGCCAGCAGTTTAGGGGACAGCCGAGAGACCCAGTACTTC. Amino acids: CASSLGDSRETQYF.

This clonotype has only a few counts. J is TRBJ2-5 and V is TRBV4-3, with 8 bases fitting TRBD1. This CDR3 region has 15 residues. V gave up 1 base and J gave up 4 bases; unmatched junction bases: 5. In germline, CDR1 is LGHNA, CDR2 YSLEER. CDR3 sequence (DNA): TGCGCCAGCAGCCAAGGCAGGGGGCTCGTAGAGACCCAGTACTTC. This translates into CASSQGRGLVETQYF.

The V and J genes are TRBV7-3 and TRBJ1-5, with 10 bases fitting TRBD1. There are 20 residues in the CDR3. Germline CDR1 and CDR2: SGHTA and FQGTGA. The trim removed 6 bases at V and 5 bases at J, leaving 22 bases unmatched. The CDR3 DNA reads as TGTGCCAGCAGGGCCTGGCCCTCAACTCCGACAGGGGGCTCGGATCAGCCCCAGCATTTT. As protein: CASRAWPSTPTGGSDQPQHF.

This clonotype came up many times. The chain carries TRBV29-1 and TRBJ2-3; 11 bases map to TRBD2. With V trimmed by 4 bases and J by 6 bases, 12 bases remained unmatched. Germline V gene data show CDR1 as SQVTM and CDR2 as ANQGSEA. CDR3 length equals 16 residues. The CDR3 is CSVVAGGLAEIDTQYF. Written as DNA, the CDR3 is TGCAGCGTTGTTGCCGGGGGACTAGCGGAGATTGATACGCAGTATTTT.

This clonotype was seen ten or more times. The V call is TRBV14, the J call TRBJ2-5, with 8 bases identical to TRBD1. The CDR3 spans 15 residues. V lost 2 bases, J lost 4 bases, and 6 bases stayed unmatched. Germline-derived CDR1 and CDR2 are SGHDN and FVKESK. CDR3 sequence: CASSQNQGARETQYF. CDR3 in DNA: TGTGCCAGCAGCCAAAACCAGGGGGCACGAGAGACCCAGTACTTC.

At least ten counts were recorded for this clonotype. CDR3 DNA sequence: TGTGCCAGCAGCCCGTACCGGGACAACCAAGAGACCCAGTACTTC. As protein: CASSPYRDNQETQYF. The gene calls are TRBV11-2 and TRBJ2-5; D is perhaps TRBD1 (6 bases). The V end was cut by 5 bases, the J end by 0 bases, with 13 bases between. CDR3 length: 15 amino acids. Germline V gene lookup returns CDR1 SGHAT and CDR2 FQNNGV.

V is TRBV5-1 and J is TRBJ1-5; D not certain. The CDR3 has 16 amino acids. Germline loops: CDR1 SGHRS, CDR2 YFSETQ. Trimming removed 0 bases at V and 3 bases at J, with 13 bases between. CDR3 loop: CASSLAPGRFNQPQHF. CDR3 DNA sequence: TGCGCCAGCAGCTTGGCCCCGGGGAGGTTCAATCAGCCCCAGCATTTT.

This clonotype was counted ten times or more. V usage is TRBV5-1 and J usage is TRBJ2-7; 9 nucleotides match TRBD2. The V gene end was trimmed by 0 bases and the J gene end by 3 bases; junction bases not matched to a gene: 7. The CDR3 is 16 residues long. Germline V CDR1 and CDR2: SGHRS, YFSETQ. The CDR3 loop reads CASSLGLASGVYEQYF. CDR3 nucleotides: TGCGCCAGCAGCTTGGGGTTAGCTAGCGGGGTCTACGAGCAGTACTTC. Full variable domain (missing parts from reference TRBV5-1 and TRBJ2-7): KAGVTQTPRYLIKTRGQQVTLSCSPISGHRSVSWYQQTPGQGLQFLFEYFSETQRNKGNFPGRFSGRQFSNSRSEMNVSTLELGDSALYLCASSLGLASGVYEQYFGPGTRLTVT.

This clonotype was observed at least ten times. The CDR3 bases are TGTGCCAGCAGGGTTTTCGGATTGTTAGACGAGCAGTACTTC. Amino acid sequence: CASRVFGLLDEQYF. The rearrangement links TRBV6-1 to TRBJ2-7; the D is unclear. The CDR3 is 14 amino acids. Germline-derived CDR1 and CDR2 are MNHNS and SASEGT. The germline V and J ends were trimmed by 6 bases and 5 bases, with 17 bases remaining between them.

At least ten counts were recorded for this clonotype. The genes are TRBV6-2 or TRBV6-3 and TRBJ2-1; D is unclear. This CDR3 spans 16 amino acids. From germline, CDR1 is MNHEY and CDR2 SVGEGT. V was pared by 1 base and J by 0 bases, with 10 bases between. The CDR3 coding sequence is TGTGCCAGCAGTTACTATGTCGGAAGCTCCTACAATGAGCAGTTCTTC. This sequence encodes CASSYYVGSSYNEQFF.

This clonotype showed up many times. The chain has TRBV28 and TRBJ1-3; D gene unclear. The CDR3 length is 13 residues. V was pared by 8 bases and J by 2 bases, with 10 bases between. The germline V gene encodes CDR1 MDHEN and CDR2 SYDVKM. The CDR3 here is CASVRGTGNTIYF. The CDR3 bases are TGTGCCAGCGTTCGGGGTACTGGAAACACCATATATTTT.

This clonotype appeared many times. This sequence joins TRBV6-5 and TRBJ1-1, with 10 bases that match TRBD1. With V trimmed by 7 bases and J by 5 bases, 10 bases remained unmatched. The germline V gene encodes CDR1 MNHEY and CDR2 SVGAGI. The CDR3 has 15 residues. CDR3 residues: CASTGGQGRLTEAFF. Here the CDR3 DNA reads TGTGCCAGCACCGGGGGACAGGGGAGGTTAACTGAAGCTTTCTTT.

Ten or more counts support this clonotype. V usage is TRBV20-1 and J usage is TRBJ1-2; D is unclear. Trimming pared 4 bases from V and 4 bases from J, leaving 10 bases between. The CDR3 totals 12 residues. Looked up from germline, CDR1 is DFQATT and CDR2 is SNEGSKA (reference sequence). DNA for the CDR3: TGCAGTGCTAAGGGCGGCCCCTATGGCTACACCTTC. It codes for CSAKGGPYGYTF.